This T cell receptor beta chain was recorded in a study of prognosis after radiotherapy for stage I lung cancer. For the study at large: All non-small cell lung cancer patients were considered medically inoperable.

Sample collection consisted of about 6 milliliters of peripheral blood drawn at each of two time points. Germline V lookup: CDR1 SEHNR, CDR2 FQNEAQ (reference sequence). The CDR3 has 17 amino acids. Trimming pared 5 bases from V and 4 bases from J, leaving 18 bases between. Genomic DNA was subjected to two-round multiplex PCR for amplification of TCR beta CDR3. It was primers specific to each TRBV and TRBJ gene that first-round PCR used. TCRdb analysed the multiplex PCR reads with MiXCR anew, one entry per CDR3 protein. Of tens of thousands of distinct CDR3 sequences listed, around a third are singletons. This clonotype was counted ten times or more.

The J gene is TRBJ1-6, the V gene TRBV7-9; no clear D gene. Sequencing used PBMCs, obtained before or after stereotactic body radiation therapy (not recorded which). This TCR derives from a donor aged 50 or older with non-small cell lung cancer. The CDR3 DNA reads TGTGCCAGCAGCCGTTCAACTGTTGGACGTTATAATTCACCCCTCCACTTT. Amino acid sequence: CASSRSTVGRYNSPLHF.